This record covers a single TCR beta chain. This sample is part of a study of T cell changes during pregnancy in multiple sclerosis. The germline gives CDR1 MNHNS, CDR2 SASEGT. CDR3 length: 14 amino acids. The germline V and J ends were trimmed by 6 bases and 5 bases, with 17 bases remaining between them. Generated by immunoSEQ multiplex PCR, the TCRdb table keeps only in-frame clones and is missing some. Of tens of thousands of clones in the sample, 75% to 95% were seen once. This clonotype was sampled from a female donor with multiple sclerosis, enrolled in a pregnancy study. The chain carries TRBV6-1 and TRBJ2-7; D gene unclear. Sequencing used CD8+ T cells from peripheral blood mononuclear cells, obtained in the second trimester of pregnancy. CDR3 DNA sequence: TGTGCCAGCAGCCTGACCGACGACTTAAACGAGCAGTACTTC. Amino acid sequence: CASSLTDDLNEQYF.